These 13 T cell receptor beta chains were all obtained from the same sample, sequenced in a study of immune cell composition in non-small cell lung cancer. Only in-frame clones appear in the TCRdb table, and some are missing; sequencing was by immunoSEQ multiplex PCR. The sample comprises approximately 13,000 clones, 81% of which are singletons, and around 10% rests with the top ten. Sample: lung tumor tissue. The receptors come from a human donor with non-small cell lung cancer.

The gene calls are TRBV2 and TRBJ1-1; perhaps TRBD1 as D (6 bases). The germline V gene encodes CDR1 SNHLY and CDR2 FYNNEI. The CDR3 loop spans 13 amino acids. V lost 8 bases, J lost 0 bases, and 10 bases lay in between. CDR3 DNA sequence: TGTGCCAGCCGCCGGGACATGAACACTGAAGCTTTCTTT. Translated: CASRRDMNTEAFF.

This chain uses TRBV7-2 with TRBJ2-1, with TRBD2 matching 7 bases. The length of the CDR3 is 17 residues. CDR1 is SGHTA and CDR2 is FQGNSA in the germline V gene. The V gene end was trimmed by 3 bases and the J gene end by 3 bases; junction bases not matched to a gene: 11. The CDR3: CASSLQGGRGSYNEQFF. DNA of the CDR3: TGTGCCAGCAGCTTGCAGGGCGGGAGAGGGAGCTACAATGAGCAGTTCTTC.

There are a few counts of this clone. The gene calls are TRBV29-1 and TRBJ2-1; weak D call: TRBD2 (5 bases). Germline V CDR1 and CDR2: SQVTM, ANQGSEA. The CDR3 has 13 amino acids. Trimming cost V 8 bases and J 0 bases, with 11 bases left between them. The CDR3, as DNA: TGCAGCCACGATAGCGTCTCCTACAATGAGCAGTTCTTC. Residues: CSHDSVSYNEQFF.

The chain has TRBV30 and TRBJ2-5; a weak D match, TRBD2 (5 bases). This CDR3 has 14 amino acids. Germline assignment: CDR1 GTSNPN and CDR2 SVGIG (reference sequence). The V gene lost 3 bases and the J gene lost 4 bases, with 15 bases spanning the gap. The CDR3 reads CAWSGELWGETQYF. As DNA, the CDR3 is TGTGCCTGGAGCGGGGAATTATGGGGAGAGACCCAGTACTTC. Combining the CDR3 with reference TRBV30 and TRBJ2-5 gives the whole variable domain SQTIHQWPATLVQPVGSPLSLECTVEGTSNPNLYWYRQAAGRGLQLLFYSVGIGQISSEVPQNLSASRPQDRQFILSSKKLLLSDSGFYLCAWSGELWGETQYFGPGTRLLVL.

CDR3 DNA: TGTGCCAGCAGTGGCTACAATGAGCAGTTCTTC. Translating it yields CASSGYNEQFF. This chain joins TRBV2 and TRBJ2-1; D not certain. Trimming stripped 4 bases from V and 3 bases from J, with 1 base between. The germline CDR1 and CDR2 sequences are SNHLY and FYNNEI. The CDR3 has 11 amino acids.

This clone has just a few counts. The CDR3 DNA follows: TGTGCCAGCAGCTTGGCTAGCGGGACAGAGACCCAGTACTTC. Translated: CASSLASGTETQYF. The chain recombines TRBV7-9 with TRBJ2-5; 9 nucleotides align to TRBD2. CDR3 length: 14 amino acids. V gave up 3 bases and J gave up 4 bases; unmatched junction bases: 3. Germline CDR1 is SEHNR and CDR2 is FQNEAQ (reference sequence).

A few counts support this clone. The rearrangement links TRBV11-1 to TRBJ2-3, with D possibly TRBD1 on 5 matching bases. Trimming removed 7 bases at V and 2 bases at J, with 13 bases between. The CDR3 has 14 amino acids. Germline-derived CDR1 and CDR2 are SGHAT and FQDESV (reference sequence). DNA for the CDR3: TGTGCCAGCACCGACAGAATTTACACAGATACGCAGTATTTT. It translates to CASTDRIYTDTQYF.

The chain couples TRBV10-3 to TRBJ2-1; maybe TRBD1 (6 bases). Trimming stripped 3 bases from V and 0 bases from J, with 12 bases between. This CDR3 has 16 amino acids. CDR1 is ENHRY, CDR2 SYGVKD, per germline. The CDR3 DNA sequence: TGTGCCATCAGTGACCAGGGGCAGAGCTCCTACAATGAGCAGTTCTTC. It specifies CAISDQGQSSYNEQFF.

The chain couples TRBV11-2 to TRBJ2-1, with D hard to call. The V gene's germline CDR1 is SGHAT and CDR2 FQNNGV. CDR3 length equals 15 residues. Trimming pared 0 bases from V and 4 bases from J, leaving 10 bases between. CDR3 protein: CASSLEGGRYNEQFF. The CDR3 DNA reads TGTGCCAGCAGCTTAGAGGGTGGCAGATACAATGAGCAGTTCTTC.

This clone was observed a few times. The rearrangement uses TRBV7-2 and TRBJ1-1, with 9 bases that match TRBD1. The CDR3 consists of 15 residues. Germline V lookup: CDR1 SGHTA, CDR2 FQGNSA. V lost 5 bases to trimming and J lost 1 base; unmatched junction nucleotides: 5. CDR3 coding DNA: TGTGCCAGCAGCAAACAGGGGGCGGAGAACACTGAAGCTTTCTTT. This translates into CASSKQGAENTEAFF.

V gene TRBV6-1 combines with J gene TRBJ2-1; D not certain. In germline, CDR1 is MNHNS, CDR2 SASEGT. This CDR3 comprises 12 residues. Trimming cost V 11 bases and J 4 bases, with 12 bases left between them. This CDR3 is CACTRSYNEQFF. CDR3 DNA: TGTGCCTGCACCAGGAGTTACAATGAGCAGTTCTTC.

The V call is TRBV10-2, the J call TRBJ1-2, with D uncertain. Germline lookup yields CDR1 WSHSY and CDR2 SAAADI. V was pared by 1 base and J by 4 bases, with 7 bases between. The CDR3 contains 13 residues. For the CDR3, the DNA is TGCGCCAGCAGTGAGTGGATCGTCTATGGCTACACCTTC. Protein: CASSEWIVYGYTF.

The V and J genes are TRBV6-1 and TRBJ2-4; TRBD1 matches 7 bases. V gave up 5 bases and J gave up 4 bases; unmatched junction bases: 5. Germline-derived CDR1 and CDR2 are MNHNS and SASEGT. The length of the CDR3 is 14 residues. CDR3 sequence reads: CASSSRQGKNIQYF. CDR3 sequence (DNA): TGTGCCAGCAGTTCGCGACAGGGAAAAAACATTCAGTACTTC.